Included here is one T cell receptor beta chain sequence, with context. No antigen is known for it. Base quality data are lacking; no much larger clone is found one base away. This specimen belongs to a study of somatic mutations in cytotoxic T cells in rheumatoid arthritis (dated by TCRdb to the late 2010s). Turning to the overall study: Before any treatment started and right after they were diagnosed, patients gave peripheral blood samples (about 30 ml EDTA). The median ages of the patient and control groups were essentially identical. For 60 or so rheumatoid arthritis patients and 20 healthy controls, TCRB deep sequencing was carried out. In newly diagnosed rheumatoid arthritis without treatment, the study examined if expanded CD8+ T-cell clones harbor somatic mutations, relying on TCRB deep sequencing to characterize clonality. Some V beta antibody-stained T-cell populations were flow-sorted on a FACSAria II or Sony SH800 at nearly 100% purity, and sorted V beta1+ cells also underwent TCRB sequencing. Results the study describes overall, beyond this receptor: CD8+ T-cell clonality in rheumatoid arthritis patients was not significantly different from that in age-matched healthy controls. The slight TRBV07 underrepresentation in patients was not adjusted for multiple comparisons. The antigen targets of the expanded CD8+ clones were unknown, and absence from virus-specific databases did not rule out viral specificity. CD8+ clonality increased with age in patients (Spearman r of about 0.45) but not in healthy controls. In about an eighth of the roughly 65 patients the largest CD8+ clone exceeded 20% of CD8+ cells, and several identical CD8+ TCRB sequences were shared between blood and synovial fluid.

CD4+ and CD8+ cells were isolated by positive magnetic bead selection on an AutoMACS, and purity was checked by flow cytometry. A TCR V beta antibody panel was used in flow cytometry to screen first for clonal expansions, which were then characterized by TCRB deep sequencing of sorted CD8+ fractions. Ficoll-Paque PLUS density gradient separation was used to isolate peripheral blood mononuclear cells. Nucleospin Tissue or Tissue XS kits were used to extract DNA from CD4-enriched, CD8-enriched or PBMC samples, and a Qubit 2.0 fluorometer was used for quantification. Reading the germline V gene gives CDR1 SGDLS and CDR2 YYNGEE. There are 16 amino acids in the CDR3, from cysteine to phenylalanine inclusive. Only the CDR3 DNA stays, 48 bases, in frame from base 1. At the junction V is shortened by 0 bases and J by 7 bases; bases outside the gene matches: 9. Sequencing of TCRB CDR3 was done on genomic DNA with the immunoSEQ assay. The original methods were these. Published virus-specific TCRB sequences were compared with patient CD8+ clones larger than 1%, and only a few matches were found. Analyses were restricted to productive TCRB rearrangements. Clonality was expressed as a Shannon entropy-based productive clonality index, with each clone defined by a unique TCRB CDR3 sequence. Repertoire overlap for a pair of samples was computed from each clone's template counts relative to total templates per sample. A correlation with a Spearman r of around 0.6 was found between V-gene usage by flow cytometry and V-gene usage by TCRB sequencing. TCRdb's version of the immuneACCESS table is confined to in-frame rearrangements and falls short of the full clone set. An unresolved V gene accounts for under half of the shortfall where checked; the remainder is of unknown origin. The DNA was the basis for D and trimming; V, J and clone size are from that table. The sample profile shows about 16,000 clones; 82% of them were found once. Over 15% of the sample is taken by the ten largest.

Sequencing used CD8+ T cells sorted from blood. The rearrangement combines TRBV9 with TRBJ2-1, with 8 bases matching TRBD2. This TCR came from a woman aged 45 to 65 with rheumatoid arthritis. The sequenced DNA is TGTGCCAGCAGCGTAGTCCCAGCGGGAGAGGTTAATGAGCAGTTCTTC. The translation is CASSVVPAGEVNEQFF.